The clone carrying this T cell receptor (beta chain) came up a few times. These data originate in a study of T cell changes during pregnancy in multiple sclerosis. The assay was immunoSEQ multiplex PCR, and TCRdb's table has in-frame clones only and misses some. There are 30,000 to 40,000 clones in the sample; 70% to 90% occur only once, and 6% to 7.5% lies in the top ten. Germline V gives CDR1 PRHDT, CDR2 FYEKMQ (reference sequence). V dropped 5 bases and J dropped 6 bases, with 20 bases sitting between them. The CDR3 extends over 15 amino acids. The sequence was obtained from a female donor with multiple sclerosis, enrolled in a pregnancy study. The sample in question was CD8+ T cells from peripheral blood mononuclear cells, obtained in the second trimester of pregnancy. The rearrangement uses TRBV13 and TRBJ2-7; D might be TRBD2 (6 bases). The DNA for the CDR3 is TGTGCCAGCAGCGGGCTAGCGAACCTCGGCGGCGAGCAGTACTTC. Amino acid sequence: CASSGLANLGGEQYF.